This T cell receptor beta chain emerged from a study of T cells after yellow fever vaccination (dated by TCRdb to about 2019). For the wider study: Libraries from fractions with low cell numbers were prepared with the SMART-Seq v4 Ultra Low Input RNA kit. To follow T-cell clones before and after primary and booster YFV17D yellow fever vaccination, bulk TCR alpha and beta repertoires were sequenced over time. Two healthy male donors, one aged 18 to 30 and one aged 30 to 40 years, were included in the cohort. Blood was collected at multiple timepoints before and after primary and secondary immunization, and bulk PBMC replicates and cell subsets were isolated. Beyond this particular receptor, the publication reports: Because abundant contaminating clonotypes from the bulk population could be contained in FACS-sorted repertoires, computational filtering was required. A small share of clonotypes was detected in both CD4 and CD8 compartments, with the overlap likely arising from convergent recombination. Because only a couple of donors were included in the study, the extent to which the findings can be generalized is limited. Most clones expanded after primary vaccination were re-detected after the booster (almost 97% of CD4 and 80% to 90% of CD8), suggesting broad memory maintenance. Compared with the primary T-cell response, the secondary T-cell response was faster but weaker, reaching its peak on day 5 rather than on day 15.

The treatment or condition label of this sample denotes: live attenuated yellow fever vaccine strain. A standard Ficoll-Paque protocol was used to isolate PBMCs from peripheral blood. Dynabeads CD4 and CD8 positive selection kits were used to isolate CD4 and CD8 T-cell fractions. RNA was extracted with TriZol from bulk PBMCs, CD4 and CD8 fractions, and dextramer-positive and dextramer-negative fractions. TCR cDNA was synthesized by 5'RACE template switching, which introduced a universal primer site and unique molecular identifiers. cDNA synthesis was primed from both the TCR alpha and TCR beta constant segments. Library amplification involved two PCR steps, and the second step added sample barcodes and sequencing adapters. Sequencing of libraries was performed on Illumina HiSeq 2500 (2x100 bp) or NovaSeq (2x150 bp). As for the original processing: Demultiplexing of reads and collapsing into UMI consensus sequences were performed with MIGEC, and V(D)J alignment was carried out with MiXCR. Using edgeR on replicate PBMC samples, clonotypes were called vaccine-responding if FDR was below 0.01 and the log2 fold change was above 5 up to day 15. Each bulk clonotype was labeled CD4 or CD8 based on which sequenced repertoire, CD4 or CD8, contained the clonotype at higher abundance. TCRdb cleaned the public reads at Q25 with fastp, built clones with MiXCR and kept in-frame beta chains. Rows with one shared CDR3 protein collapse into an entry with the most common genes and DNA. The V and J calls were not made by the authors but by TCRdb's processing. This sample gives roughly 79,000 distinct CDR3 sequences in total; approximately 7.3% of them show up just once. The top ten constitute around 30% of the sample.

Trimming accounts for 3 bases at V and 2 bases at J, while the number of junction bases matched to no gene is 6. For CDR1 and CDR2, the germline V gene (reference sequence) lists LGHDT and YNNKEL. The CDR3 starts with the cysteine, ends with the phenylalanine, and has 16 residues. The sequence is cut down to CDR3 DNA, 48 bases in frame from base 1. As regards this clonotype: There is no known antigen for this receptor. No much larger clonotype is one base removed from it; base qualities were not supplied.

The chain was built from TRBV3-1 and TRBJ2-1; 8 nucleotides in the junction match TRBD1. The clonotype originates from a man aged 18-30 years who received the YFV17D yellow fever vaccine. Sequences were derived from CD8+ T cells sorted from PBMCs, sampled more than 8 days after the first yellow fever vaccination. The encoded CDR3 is CASSQARTGTYNEQFF. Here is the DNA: TGTGCCAGCAGCCAGGCGAGGACAGGGACCTACAATGAGCAGTTCTTC.